This T cell receptor (beta chain) was captured in a study of T cells after yellow fever vaccination. The wider study: Where fractions had low cell numbers, libraries were prepared from them with the SMART-Seq v4 Ultra Low Input RNA kit.

The CDR3 consists of 14 residues. V was cut by 6 bases and J by 3 bases, with 12 bases left in between. The germline CDR1 and CDR2 sequences are MNHEY and SVGEGT. Generation of TCR cDNA used 5'RACE template switching (which added a universal primer site and UMIs). Via MiXCR, TCRdb re-called the 5' RACE reads, giving one row per CDR3 protein. The sample has about 330,000 distinct CDR3 sequences, roughly 8% seen once; the top ten hold roughly 18%. The material was PBMCs, obtained about 49 days after the first yellow fever vaccination. The chain combines TRBV6-2 or TRBV6-3 with TRBJ2-1, with D tentatively TRBD1 (5 bases). This TCR derives from a man aged 18 to 35 who received the YFV17D yellow fever vaccine. The CDR3 DNA sequence: TGTGCCAGCAGGACAGACCGAAACTACAATGAGCAGTTCTTC. It is translated as CASRTDRNYNEQFF.